This T cell receptor (beta chain) is drawn from a study of metastatic and nonmetastatic thyroid tumors. Study details: Repertoire comparison spanned blood and tumor or nodule tissue of malignant and benign thyroid patients.

CDR1 LNHDA and CDR2 SQIVND come from the germline V gene (reference sequence). This CDR3 spans 14 amino acids. V lost 3 bases, J lost 1 base, and 9 bases lay in between. Per the authors' pipeline: Between-group CDR3 differences, defined by clinicopathological status, yielded a distant-metastasis classifier for papillary thyroid cancer. TCRdb re-analyzed the PCR reads through MiXCR. In this record, the V and J calls reflect TCRdb's handling and not the investigators' own analysis. The table has roughly 14,000 clones, approximately 3.7% seen once. All patients reached thyroid surgery having received no treatment beforehand.

This clonotype was obtained from a female donor with papillary thyroid cancer or a benign thyroid nodule (not recorded which). Some clones in this sample may be carry-over from other donors' samples. The chain has TRBV19 and TRBJ1-2; D remains unclear. Input material: tumor tissue. The DNA of the CDR3 is TGTGCCAGTAGTATCGGCAGAAATAACTATGGCTACACCTTC. It codes for CASSIGRNNYGYTF.